This T cell receptor beta chain was captured by sequencing in a study of cytomegalovirus exposure and HLA in healthy donors. This clone came up a few times. The antigen is unknown. Whole-study results and caveats: Investigators reported around 150 TCR beta chains as tied to cytomegalovirus. Previously analyzed data showed that most TCR beta V segments were productive at a frequency of about 87% or about 30%. Later work found most CMV-associated TCR beta chains apparently HLA-restricted. In a later analysis, TCR beta V- and J-gene trimming was associated with a missense DCLRE1C variant.

Use of 60 Vbeta and 13 Jbeta primers characterized the PCR. Produced via immunoSEQ multiplex PCR; TCRdb's table is partial and in-frame only. The sample lists roughly 100,000 clones; around 84% were seen once. Input material: PBMCs. The clonotype was recovered from a man aged 30 to 39 in good health and CMV-seronegative.

This CDR3 is CASSHFRQLENYGYTF. In nucleotides, the CDR3 is TGTGCCAGCTCACATTTTAGACAGCTCGAAAACTATGGCTACACCTTC. The chain couples TRBV18 to TRBJ1-2, with D perhaps matching TRBD1 (5 bases). This CDR3 is built from 16 residues. Germline V gene lookup returns CDR1 KGHSH and CDR2 LQKENI. Trimming removed 4 bases from V and 2 bases from J, with 17 bases in between.